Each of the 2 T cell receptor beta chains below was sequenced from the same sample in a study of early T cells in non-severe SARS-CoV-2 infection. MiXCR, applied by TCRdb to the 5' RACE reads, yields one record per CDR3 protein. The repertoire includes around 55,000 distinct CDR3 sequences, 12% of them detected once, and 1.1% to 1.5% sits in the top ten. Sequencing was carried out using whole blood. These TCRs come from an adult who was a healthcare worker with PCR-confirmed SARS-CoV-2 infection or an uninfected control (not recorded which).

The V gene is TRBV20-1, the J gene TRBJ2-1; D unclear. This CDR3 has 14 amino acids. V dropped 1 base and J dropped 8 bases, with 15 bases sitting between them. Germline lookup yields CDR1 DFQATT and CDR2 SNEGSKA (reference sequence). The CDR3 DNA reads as TGCAGTGCTAGAGCCTATGATAGGCCAGATGAGCAGTTCTTC. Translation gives CSARAYDRPDEQFF.

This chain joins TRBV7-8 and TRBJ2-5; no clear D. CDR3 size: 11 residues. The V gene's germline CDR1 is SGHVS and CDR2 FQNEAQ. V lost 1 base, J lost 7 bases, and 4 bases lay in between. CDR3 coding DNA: TGTGCCAGCAGCTTAGTTGGGACCCAGTACTTC. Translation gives CASSLVGTQYF.